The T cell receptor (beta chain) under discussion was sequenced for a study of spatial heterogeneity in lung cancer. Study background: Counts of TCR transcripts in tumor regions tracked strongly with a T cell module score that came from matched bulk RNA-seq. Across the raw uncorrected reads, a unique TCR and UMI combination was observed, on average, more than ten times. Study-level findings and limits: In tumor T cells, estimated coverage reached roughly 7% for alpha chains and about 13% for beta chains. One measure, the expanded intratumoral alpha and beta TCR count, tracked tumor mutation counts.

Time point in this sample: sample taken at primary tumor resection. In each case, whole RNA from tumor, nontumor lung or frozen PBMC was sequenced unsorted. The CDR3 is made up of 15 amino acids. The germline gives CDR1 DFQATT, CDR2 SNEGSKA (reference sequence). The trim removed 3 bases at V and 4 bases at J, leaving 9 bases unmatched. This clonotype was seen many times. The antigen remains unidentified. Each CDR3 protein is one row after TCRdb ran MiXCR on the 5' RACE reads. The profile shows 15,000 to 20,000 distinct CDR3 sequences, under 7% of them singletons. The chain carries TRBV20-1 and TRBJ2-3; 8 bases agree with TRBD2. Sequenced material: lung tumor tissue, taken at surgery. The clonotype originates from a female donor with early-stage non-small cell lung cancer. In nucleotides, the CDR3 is TGCAGTGCTAGGAAGCTAGCGGGTAGCTCAGATACGCAGTATTTT. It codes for CSARKLAGSSDTQYF.